The source of this T cell receptor (beta chain) is a study of blood T cell repertoires in COVID-19 (dated by TCRdb to about 2020). Study-level background: Collaborator samples came from the United States, Italy and Spain and covered acute and convalescent phases of COVID-19. The material from the prospective study consisted of cDNA or gDNA derived from T cells, B-cell-depleted T cells, or PBMCs. The dataset comprised deeply sampled blood TCRbeta repertoires from subjects exposed to, actively infected with, or recovered from COVID-19. The repertoires were made available in a free public database intended to serve as a resource for research on the immune response to SARS-CoV-2. The samples were drawn from two sources: the first 160 participants of the ongoing ImmuneRACE study, and 1,254 subjects contributed by 6 global collaborators. Nearly every sample came with metadata listing a de-identified subject ID, COVID-19 status, age in years and sex. Where HLA class I and class II types were available, the types were taken from metadata supplied by the sample provider, not from assay-based typing. Study-wide conclusions, independent of this receptor: How much clinical and demographic metadata was included differed by source and by participant, and the metadata was provided uncurated.

A note on this clone: Its antigen is unknown. Base qualities are not provided; no much larger clone lies one nucleotide away.

Whole blood was collected in K2EDTA tubes by collaborating institutions according to the institutions' own protocols. For TCRbeta analysis, collaborator samples were shipped as frozen whole blood, as isolated PBMCs, or as DNA extracted from either sample type. Inclusive of the bounding cysteine and phenylalanine, the CDR3 is 13 residues long. Solely the CDR3 DNA is kept, with 39 bases framed from the first base. Between the V and J ends, shortened by 5 bases and 4 bases respectively, the junction contains 11 bases. From a lookup of the germline V gene (reference sequence), CDR1 and CDR2 are LNHDA and SQIVND. The immunoSEQ Assay, a bias-controlled multiplex PCR, was used to amplify TCRbeta CDR3 regions from genomic DNA. The original pipeline was this. The number of nucleated cells in each sample was estimated by amplification of reference gene primers within the assay. To quantify the absolute abundance of each unique TCRbeta CDR3 rearrangement, sequence reads were collapsed and filtered. For each sample, productive Simpson clonality was calculated by taking the square root of Simpson's diversity index across productive rearrangements. TCRdb mirrors the immuneACCESS table, restricted to in-frame sequences. Some clones are absent from its copies; in checked studies, under half trace to an unresolved V gene, and the reason for the others is unknown. The V and J calls and clone size are taken from that table; D and trimming were inferred from the DNA. For this sample the table gives approximately 280,000 clones, of which around 88% were detected only once. Roughly 4.8% of the sample comes from the top ten.

Sequencing used peripheral blood. The receptor was derived from a man aged 35 to 55 with acute or convalescent COVID-19. The chain links TRBV19 with TRBJ1-2, with no D gene named confidently. The nucleotide sequence reads TGTGCCAGTAGTGGAAAGGACTCCTATGGCTACACCTTC. Translated, it gives CASSGKDSYGYTF.